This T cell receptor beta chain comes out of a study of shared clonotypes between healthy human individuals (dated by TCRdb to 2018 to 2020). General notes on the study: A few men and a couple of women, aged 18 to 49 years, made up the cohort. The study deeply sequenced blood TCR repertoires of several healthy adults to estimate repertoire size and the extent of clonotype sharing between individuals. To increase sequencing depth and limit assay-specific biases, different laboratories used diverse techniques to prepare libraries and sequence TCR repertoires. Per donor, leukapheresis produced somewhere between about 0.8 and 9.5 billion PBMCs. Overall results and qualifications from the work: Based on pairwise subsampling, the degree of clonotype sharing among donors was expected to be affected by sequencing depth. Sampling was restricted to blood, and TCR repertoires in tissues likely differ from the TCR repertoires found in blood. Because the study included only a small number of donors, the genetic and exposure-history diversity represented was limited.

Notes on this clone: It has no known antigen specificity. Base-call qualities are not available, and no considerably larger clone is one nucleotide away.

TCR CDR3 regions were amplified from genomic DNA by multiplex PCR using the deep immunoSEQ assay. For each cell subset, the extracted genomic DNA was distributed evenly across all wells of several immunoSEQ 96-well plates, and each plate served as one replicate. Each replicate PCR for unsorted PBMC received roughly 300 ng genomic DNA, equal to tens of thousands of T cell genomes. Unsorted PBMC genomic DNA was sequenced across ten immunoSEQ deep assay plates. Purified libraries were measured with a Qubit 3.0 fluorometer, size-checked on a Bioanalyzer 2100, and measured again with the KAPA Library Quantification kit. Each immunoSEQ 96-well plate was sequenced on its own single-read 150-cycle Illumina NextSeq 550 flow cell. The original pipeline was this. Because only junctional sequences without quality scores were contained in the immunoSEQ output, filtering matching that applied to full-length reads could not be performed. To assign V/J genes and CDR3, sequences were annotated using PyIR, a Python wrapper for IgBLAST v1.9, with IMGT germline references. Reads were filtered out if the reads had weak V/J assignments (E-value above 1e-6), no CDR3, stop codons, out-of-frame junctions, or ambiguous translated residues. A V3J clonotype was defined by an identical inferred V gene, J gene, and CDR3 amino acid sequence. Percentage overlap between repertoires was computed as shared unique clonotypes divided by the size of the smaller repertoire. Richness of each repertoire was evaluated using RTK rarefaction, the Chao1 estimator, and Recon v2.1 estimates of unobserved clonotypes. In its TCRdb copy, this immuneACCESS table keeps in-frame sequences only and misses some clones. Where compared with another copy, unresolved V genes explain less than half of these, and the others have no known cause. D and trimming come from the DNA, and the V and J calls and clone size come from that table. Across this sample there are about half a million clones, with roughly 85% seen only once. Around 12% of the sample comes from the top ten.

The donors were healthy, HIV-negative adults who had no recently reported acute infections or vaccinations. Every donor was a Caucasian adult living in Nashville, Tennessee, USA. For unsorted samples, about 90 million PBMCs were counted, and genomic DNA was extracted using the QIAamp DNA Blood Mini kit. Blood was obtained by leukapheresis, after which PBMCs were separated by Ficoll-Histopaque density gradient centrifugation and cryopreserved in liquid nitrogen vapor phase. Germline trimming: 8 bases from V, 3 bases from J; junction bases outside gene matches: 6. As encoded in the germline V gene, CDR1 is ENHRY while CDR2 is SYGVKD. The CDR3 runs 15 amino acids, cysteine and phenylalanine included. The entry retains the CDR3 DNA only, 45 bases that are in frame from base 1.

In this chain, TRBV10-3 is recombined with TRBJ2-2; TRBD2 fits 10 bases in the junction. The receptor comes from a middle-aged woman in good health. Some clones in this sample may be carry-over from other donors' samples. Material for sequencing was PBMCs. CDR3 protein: CAIGTSVGYTGELFF. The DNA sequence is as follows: TGTGCCATCGGGACTAGCGTAGGATACACCGGGGAGCTGTTTTTT.